This T cell receptor (beta chain) was profiled in a study of a mutant IDH1 vaccine in newly diagnosed glioma. Background on the study: Either 4-6 weeks after radiotherapy alone or alongside temozolomide, vaccination was begun. Treated patients, roughly 60% male and roughly 40% female, averaged roughly 43 years of age. Whole-study findings and limits: Vaccine-induced responses were seen in more than 90% of patients, spanning several MHC alleles.

The time point here: week 47, end of study. Topical imiquimod accompanied each vaccine dose, which consisted of 300 ug of mutant IDH1 20-mer peptide. Every donor had a new WHO grade 3 or 4 astrocytoma that was IDH1-mutant, with loss of nuclear ATRX. This clone has a single count. The antigen is undetermined. Germline V lookup: CDR1 SGDLS, CDR2 YYNGEE. V shed 0 bases and J shed 5 bases, with 11 bases lying between them. There are 14 residues in the CDR3. TCRdb's table, derived via immunoSEQ multiplex PCR, lists solely in-frame clones and lacks some. The table records 50,000 to 65,000 clones, under 85% of them present only once.

The chain has TRBV9 and TRBJ1-1, with D uncertain. Specimen: PBMCs, collected from a glioma patient whose treatment included an IDH1 peptide vaccine. The clonotype originates from a woman aged 45-65 years with glioma. As DNA, the CDR3 is TGTGCCAGCAGCGTAGGCGGAGGTTTAACTGAAGCTTTCTTT. Protein sequence: CASSVGGGLTEAFF.